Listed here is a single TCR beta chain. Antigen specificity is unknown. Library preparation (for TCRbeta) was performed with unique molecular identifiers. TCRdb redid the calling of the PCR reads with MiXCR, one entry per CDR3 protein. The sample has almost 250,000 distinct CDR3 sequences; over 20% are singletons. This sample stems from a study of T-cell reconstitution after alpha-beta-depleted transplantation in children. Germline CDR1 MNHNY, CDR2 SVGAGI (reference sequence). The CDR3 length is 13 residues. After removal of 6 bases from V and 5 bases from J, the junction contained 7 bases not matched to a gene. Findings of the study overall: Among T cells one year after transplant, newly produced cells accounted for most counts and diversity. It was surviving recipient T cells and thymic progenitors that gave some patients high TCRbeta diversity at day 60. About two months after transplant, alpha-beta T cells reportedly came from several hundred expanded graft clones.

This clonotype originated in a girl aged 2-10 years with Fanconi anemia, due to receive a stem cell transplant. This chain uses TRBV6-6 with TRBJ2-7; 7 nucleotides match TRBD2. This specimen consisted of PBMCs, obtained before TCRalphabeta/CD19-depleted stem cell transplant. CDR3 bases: TGTGCCAGCAGCTCCGGGACTACAAACGAGCAGTACTTC. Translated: CASSSGTTNEQYF.